Below, 5 T cell receptor beta chains from the same sample are listed, as sequenced in a study of control samples from healthy donors and cancer patients. Sequencing used immunoSEQ multiplex PCR; TCRdb keeps in-frame clones, though not all of them. Here the sample spans 65,000 to 95,000 clones, around 87% being singletons. The sequenced material came from blood. The receptors derive from a man aged 45-65 years in good health.

The chain is built from TRBV18 and TRBJ1-5, with 7 bases lining up with TRBD1. The CDR3 loop spans 14 amino acids. Germline CDR1 KGHSH, CDR2 LQKENI. V shed 5 bases and J 3 bases; nucleotides not matched to a gene: 4. CDR3: CASSAGQPNQPQHF. In DNA form, the CDR3 reads TGTGCCAGCTCAGCGGGACAGCCCAATCAGCCCCAGCATTTT.

This chain connects TRBV2 to TRBJ1-6; D not resolved. This CDR3 comprises 13 residues. The V end lost 7 bases, the J end lost 7 bases, and 11 bases lay between the germline ends. The germline V gene encodes CDR1 SNHLY and CDR2 FYNNEI. The chain's CDR3 is CASTRGGNSPLHF. In DNA form, the CDR3 reads TGTGCCAGCACCCGAGGAGGGAATTCACCCCTCCACTTT.

This clone is a singleton in its sample. The J gene is TRBJ1-1, the V gene TRBV4-2; D possibly corresponds to TRBD1 (6 bases). Trimming left V 0 bases short and J 3 bases short, with 11 bases between. There are 15 residues in the CDR3. Germline-derived CDR1 and CDR2 are LGHNA and YNFKEQ. The CDR3 DNA follows: TGTGCCAGCAGCCAAGATATCAGGGGAGACACTGAAGCTTTCTTT. It codes for CASSQDIRGDTEAFF.

CDR3 residues: CASSQTLGNQPQHF. The CDR3 DNA reads TGTGCCAGCAGCCAGACATTAGGCAATCAGCCCCAGCATTTT. The gene calls are TRBV6-2 or TRBV6-3 and TRBJ1-5; no firm D call. Between the trimmed V and J ends, which lost 6 bases and 2 bases, there was a span of 11 bases. Germline V gene sequence: CDR1 MNHEY, CDR2 SVGEGT. The CDR3 is made up of 14 amino acids.

This clone was detected a few times. The rearrangement links TRBV4-2 to TRBJ1-1; the D is unclear. Deletions cut 0 bases from V and 5 bases from J, with 19 bases between. This CDR3 is built from 17 residues. In germline, CDR1 is LGHNA, CDR2 YNFKEQ. CDR3 bases: TGTGCCAGCAGCCAAGAGCCAACCGGAGGGCGATGGACTGAAGCTTTCTTT. It yields the protein CASSQEPTGGRWTEAFF.